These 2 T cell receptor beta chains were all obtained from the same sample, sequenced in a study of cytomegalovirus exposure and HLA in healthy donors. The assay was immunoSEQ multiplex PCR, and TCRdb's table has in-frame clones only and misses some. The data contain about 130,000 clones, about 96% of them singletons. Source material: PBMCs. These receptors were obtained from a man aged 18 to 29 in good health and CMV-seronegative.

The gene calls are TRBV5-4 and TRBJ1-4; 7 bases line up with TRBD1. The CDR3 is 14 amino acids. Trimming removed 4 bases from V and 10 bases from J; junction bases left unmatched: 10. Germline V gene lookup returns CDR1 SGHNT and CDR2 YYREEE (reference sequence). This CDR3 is CASSPGQNLGKLFF. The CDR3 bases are TGTGCCAGCAGCCCGGGACAGAACCTAGGAAAACTGTTTTTT.

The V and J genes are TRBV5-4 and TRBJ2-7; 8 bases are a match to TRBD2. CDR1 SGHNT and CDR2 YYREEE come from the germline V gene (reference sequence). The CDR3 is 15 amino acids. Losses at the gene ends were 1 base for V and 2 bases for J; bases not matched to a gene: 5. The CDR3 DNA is TGTGCCAGCAGCTTGAGCGGGAGCTCAACCTACGAGCAGTACTTC. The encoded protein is CASSLSGSSTYEQYF.